The next 20 T cell receptor beta chains were all read from a single sample in a study of blood T cell repertoires in COVID-19. Assay: immunoSEQ multiplex PCR; the TCRdb copy retains only in-frame clones and omits some. This table has over 300,000 clones, approximately 84% appearing once. Sequencing input: PBMCs or T cells enriched from blood (not recorded which). Every receptor here comes from a woman under 30 who had recovered from COVID-19.

The CDR3 loop reads CASSARPLTGTPSYEQYF. DNA for the CDR3: TGTGCCAGCAGCGCCCGACCCTTGACAGGGACCCCTTCCTACGAGCAGTACTTC. This chain connects TRBV9 to TRBJ2-7; 7 bases align to TRBD1. V lost 3 bases, J lost 1 base, and 16 bases stayed unmatched. Germline lookup yields CDR1 SGDLS and CDR2 YYNGEE. The CDR3 covers 18 residues.

The rearrangement links TRBV21-1 to TRBJ1-5; the table calls TRBD1, which could not be checked here. TRBV21-1 is a listed pseudogene. The CDR3 extends over 14 amino acids. CDR3 DNA sequence: TGTGCCAGCACCCCACAGGGAAGAAATCAGCCCCAGCATTTT. Its translation is CASTPQGRNQPQHF.

Concerning this clone itself: This same CDR3 is encoded by further DNA sequences in the sample. The chain joins TRBV30 to TRBJ1-5; TRBD1 might be the D (5 bases). The ends were cut back, 0 bases at V and 2 bases at J, with 5 bases in the middle. Germline-derived CDR1 and CDR2 are GTSNPN and SVGIG (reference sequence). This CDR3 contains 13 residues. Written as DNA, the CDR3 is TGTGCCTGGAGTGTACAGGGCAATCAGCCCCAGCATTTT. This sequence encodes CAWSVQGNQPQHF. The variable domain in full, with the rest retrieved from reference TRBV30 and TRBJ1-5, is SQTIHQWPATLVQPVGSPLSLECTVEGTSNPNLYWYRQAAGRGLQLLFYSVGIGQISSEVPQNLSASRPQDRQFILSSKKLLLSDSGFYLCAWSVQGNQPQHFGDGTRLSIL.

This sequence joins TRBV2 and TRBJ1-1; 7 bases align to TRBD1. J lost 0 bases, V lost 4 bases, and 8 bases had no gene match. The V gene's germline CDR1 is SNHLY and CDR2 FYNNEI. The CDR3 loop spans 16 amino acids. CDR3 DNA sequence: TGTGCCAGCAGTGTAGGGACAGTTAACATGAACACTGAAGCTTTCTTT. It codes for CASSVGTVNMNTEAFF.

The chain carries TRBV5-5 and TRBJ2-1; D perhaps matches TRBD2 (5 bases). Germline assignment: CDR1 SGHKS and CDR2 YYEKEE (reference sequence). The CDR3 contains 16 residues. Trimming shortened V by 1 base and J by 2 bases, and 13 bases separated the two germline ends. The CDR3 region has the DNA TGTGCCAGCAGCTTGATGGACTCCGTTGCCTACAATGAGCAGTTCTTC. As protein: CASSLMDSVAYNEQFF.

As regards this clone: Its ends do not fully match the called genes, so a read error is possible. V is TRBV3-1 (or the pseudogene TRBV3-2) and J is TRBJ1-1; weak D call: TRBD1 (6 bases). There are 15 residues in the CDR3. Germline V gene lookup returns CDR1 LGHDT and CDR2 YNNKEL (reference sequence). CDR3 bases: TGTGCCAGCATCCAACAGGGTACTTGGAACACTGAAGCTTTCTTT. Translation: CASIQQGTWNTEAFF.

The rearrangement uses TRBV28 and TRBJ2-7; perhaps TRBD1 as D (5 bases). Germline V gene sequence: CDR1 MDHEN, CDR2 SYDVKM. There are 12 residues in the CDR3. As DNA, the CDR3 is TGTGCTTCTGGGCGGCAGGGCTACGAGCAGTACTTC. This translates into CASGRQGYEQYF.

V and J are TRBV7-9 and TRBJ1-3, with TRBD1 matching over 9 bases. Per the germline V gene, CDR1 is SEHNR and CDR2 is FQNEAQ (reference sequence). The CDR3 length is 15 residues. Trimming cost V 5 bases and J 0 bases; bases outside gene matches: 2. The DNA for the CDR3 is TGTGCCAGCAGCATGGGACAGGGCTCTGGAAACACCATATATTTT. This encodes CASSMGQGSGNTIYF.

The rearrangement joins TRBV18 to TRBJ1-4, with TRBD1 matching over 10 bases. The germline gives CDR1 KGHSH, CDR2 LQKENI. There are 15 residues in the CDR3. V was clipped by 4 bases and J by 5 bases; unmatched bases: 4. This chain's CDR3 is CASSRDRGLNEKLFF. The CDR3 DNA is TGTGCCAGCTCACGGGACAGGGGATTAAATGAAAAACTGTTTTTT.

The chain uses TRBV11-3 and TRBJ2-1; a possible D gene is TRBD2 (6 bases). CDR1 and CDR2 (germline): SGHNT, YENEEA. This CDR3 is 15 amino acids long. V shed 2 bases and J shed 2 bases, with 10 bases lying between them. CDR3 nucleotide sequence: TGTGCCAGCAGCTTAATGGGCGGGACCTACAATGAGCAGTTCTTC. Its protein product is CASSLMGGTYNEQFF.

This clone was seen a handful of times. The CDR3 spells CASRGTNTGELFF. The CDR3 bases are TGCGCCAGCAGGGGCACGAACACCGGGGAGCTGTTTTTT. V usage is TRBV5-1 and J usage is TRBJ2-2; D gene unclear. This CDR3 has 13 residues. V was pared by 5 bases and J by 0 bases, with 5 bases between. Germline V gene data show CDR1 as SGHRS and CDR2 as YFSETQ.

This clone has only a few counts. V gene TRBV19 combines with J gene TRBJ1-2; D might be TRBD1 (5 bases). V was pared by 3 bases and J by 4 bases, with 12 bases between. The CDR3 consists of 14 residues. Germline CDR1 LNHDA, CDR2 SQIVND (reference sequence). The CDR3 loop is CASSIWDFGYGYTF. DNA for the CDR3: TGTGCCAGTAGTATTTGGGACTTCGGCTATGGCTACACCTTC.

This clone has only one observation. The rearrangement links TRBV30 to TRBJ1-6, with a tentative D call TRBD1 (6 bases). V was trimmed by 0 bases and J by 10 bases, leaving 10 bases between them. CDR3 length: 13 amino acids. The germline CDR1 and CDR2 sequences are GTSNPN and SVGIG (reference sequence). The CDR3 region is CAWSVQGRSPLHF. CDR3 bases: TGTGCCTGGAGTGTACAGGGACGGTCACCCCTCCACTTT. Variable domain in full (rest from reference TRBV30 and TRBJ1-6): SQTIHQWPATLVQPVGSPLSLECTVEGTSNPNLYWYRQAAGRGLQLLFYSVGIGQISSEVPQNLSASRPQDRQFILSSKKLLLSDSGFYLCAWSVQGRSPLHFGNGTRLTVT.

The J gene is TRBJ2-1, the V gene TRBV28; possible D gene TRBD2, 5 bases. This CDR3 has 15 amino acids. Trimming removed 3 bases from V and 5 bases from J, with 14 bases in between. Germline assignment: CDR1 MDHEN and CDR2 SYDVKM. The CDR3 coding sequence is TGTGCCAGCAGTTTGGGTCTAGCAGCCGACAATGAGCAGTTCTTC. As protein: CASSLGLAADNEQFF.

The J gene is TRBJ2-2, the V gene TRBV7-3; 8 nucleotides match TRBD2. Trimming removed 4 bases from V and 6 bases from J; junction bases left unmatched: 7. The length of the CDR3 is 15 residues. Germline V gene data show CDR1 as SGHTA and CDR2 as FQGTGA. CDR3 sequence (DNA): TGTGCCAGCAGCTCCGGACTAGCTGTGGCCGGGGAGCTGTTTTTT. It translates to CASSSGLAVAGELFF.

The chain is built from TRBV27 and TRBJ2-5; tentatively, D is TRBD2 (5 bases). Germline CDR1 and CDR2: MNHEY and SMNVEV (reference sequence). The CDR3 runs 15 residues. V lost 3 bases and J lost 5, with 16 bases in between. The CDR3 DNA reads as TGTGCCAGCAGTTTGCTCGGGGATCCTGGGGAGACCCAGTACTTC. As protein: CASSLLGDPGETQYF.

This chain joins TRBV13 and TRBJ1-1; D possibly corresponds to TRBD1 (6 bases). Trimming left V 5 bases short and J 7 bases short, with 17 bases between. Germline V gene lookup returns CDR1 PRHDT and CDR2 FYEKMQ (reference sequence). This CDR3 is 14 amino acids long. CDR3: CASSLTQGKGEAFF. In DNA, the CDR3 is TGTGCCAGCAGCCTAACACAGGGTAAAGGTGAAGCTTTCTTT.

V is TRBV9 and J is TRBJ2-4, with 7 bases lining up with TRBD1. Trimming at V came to 3 bases and at J to 6 bases, leaving 6 bases not matched to a gene. There are 14 residues in the CDR3. Germline assignment: CDR1 SGDLS and CDR2 YYNGEE. The CDR3 is CASSGTGDPNIQYF. CDR3 DNA: TGTGCCAGCAGCGGCACAGGGGATCCAAACATTCAGTACTTC. Based on the CDR3 plus reference TRBV9 and TRBJ2-4, the full variable domain is DSGVTQTPKHLITATGQRVTLRCSPRSGDLSVYWYQQSLDQGLQFLIQYYNGEERAKGNILERFSAQQFPDLHSELNLSSLELGDSALYFCASSGTGDPNIQYFGAGTRLSVL.

This clone was observed a handful of times. J is TRBJ1-5 and V is TRBV6-5, with TRBD1 matching over 7 bases. CDR3 length equals 13 residues. The V and J ends lost 5 bases and 7 bases, in that order; junction bases with no gene match: 5. Germline V lookup: CDR1 MNHEY, CDR2 SVGAGI. The CDR3 bases are TGTGCCAGCAGTCCAACAGGGGAACAGCCCCAGCATTTT. Translated, it gives CASSPTGEQPQHF.

This chain joins TRBV2 and TRBJ1-5, with 8 bases matching TRBD1. Trimming took 5 bases from V and 6 from J; bases not matched to a gene: 15. The CDR3 is made up of 17 amino acids. CDR1 and CDR2 (germline): SNHLY, FYNNEI. The CDR3 DNA follows: TGTGCCAGCAGTACCGGTGGGACAGGTAGATCGATTCAGCCCCAGCATTTT. It yields the protein CASSTGGTGRSIQPQHF.